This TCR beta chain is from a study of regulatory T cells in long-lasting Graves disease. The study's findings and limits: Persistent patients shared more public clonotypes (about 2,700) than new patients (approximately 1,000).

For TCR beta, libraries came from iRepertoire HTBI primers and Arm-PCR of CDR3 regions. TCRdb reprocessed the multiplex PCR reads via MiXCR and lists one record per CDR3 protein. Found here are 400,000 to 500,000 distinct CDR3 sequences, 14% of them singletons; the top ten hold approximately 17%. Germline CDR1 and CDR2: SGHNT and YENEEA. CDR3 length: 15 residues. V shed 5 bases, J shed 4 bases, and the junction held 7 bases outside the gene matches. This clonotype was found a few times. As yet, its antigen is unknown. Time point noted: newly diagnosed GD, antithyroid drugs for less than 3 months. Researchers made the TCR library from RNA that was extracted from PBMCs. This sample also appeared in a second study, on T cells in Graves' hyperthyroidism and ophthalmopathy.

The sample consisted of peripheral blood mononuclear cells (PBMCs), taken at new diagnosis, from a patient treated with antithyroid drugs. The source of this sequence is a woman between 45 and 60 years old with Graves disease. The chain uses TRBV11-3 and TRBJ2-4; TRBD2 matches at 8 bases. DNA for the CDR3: TGTGCCAGCAGCCTTGCCGGGACTAGTAAAAACATTCAGTACTTC. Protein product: CASSLAGTSKNIQYF. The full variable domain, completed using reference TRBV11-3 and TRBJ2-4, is EAGVVQSPRYKIIEKKQPVAFWCNPISGHNTLYWYLQNLGQGPELLIRYENEEAVDDSQLPKDRFSAERLKGVDSTLKIQPAELGDSAVYLCASSLAGTSKNIQYFGAGTRLSVL.